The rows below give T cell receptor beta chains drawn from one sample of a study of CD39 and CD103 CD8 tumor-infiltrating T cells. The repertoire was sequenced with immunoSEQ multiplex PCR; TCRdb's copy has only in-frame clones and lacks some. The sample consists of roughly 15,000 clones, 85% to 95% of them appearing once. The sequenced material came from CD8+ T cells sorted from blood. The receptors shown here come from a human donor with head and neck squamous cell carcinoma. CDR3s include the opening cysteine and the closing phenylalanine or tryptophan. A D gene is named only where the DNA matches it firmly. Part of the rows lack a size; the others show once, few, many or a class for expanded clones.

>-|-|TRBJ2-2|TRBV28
TGTGCCAGCAGTTTATTCCCCCACCAAGGCACCGGGGAGCTGTTTTTT
CASSLFPHQGTGELFF
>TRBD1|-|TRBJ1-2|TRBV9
TGTGCCAGCAGTATAGACAGGGCCGTCAATTACTATGGCTACACCTTC
CASSIDRAVNYYGYTF
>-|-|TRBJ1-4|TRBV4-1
TGCGCCAGCAGCCAGGGGCCGGTGTGGCGGTATAATGAAAAACTGTTTTTT
CASSQGPVWRYNEKLFF
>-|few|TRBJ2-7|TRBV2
TGTGCCAGCAAAGACACAGGGCTCGAGCAGTACTTC
CASKDTGLEQYF
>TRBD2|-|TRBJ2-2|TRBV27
TGTGCCAGCAGTTTAAAATACCGCGGGGGTTACCTAGTGGCCGGGGAGCTGTTTTTT
CASSLKYRGGYLVAGELFF
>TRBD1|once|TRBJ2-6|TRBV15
TGTGCCACCAGCGGAGACAGGGCCGGGGCCAACGTCCTGACTTTC
CATSGDRAGANVLTF
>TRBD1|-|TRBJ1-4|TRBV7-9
TGTGCCAGCAGCTCCAAGACAGGGGTTTTCGAAAAACTGTTTTTT
CASSSKTGVFEKLFF
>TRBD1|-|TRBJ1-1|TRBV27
TGTGCCAGCAGTTGGACAGGGAACACTGAAGCTTTCTTT
CASSWTGNTEAFF
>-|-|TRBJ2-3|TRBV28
TGTGCCAGCAGTGACGAAGCGCAGTATTTT
CASSDEAQYF
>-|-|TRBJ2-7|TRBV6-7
TGTGCCAGCAGTTACTTGACGTACGAGGATCAGACCTACGAGCAGTACTTC
CASSYLTYEDQTYEQYF
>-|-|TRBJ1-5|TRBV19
TGTGCCAGTAGTATCCCTGGGTTCGGTAGCAATCAGCCCCAGCATTTT
CASSIPGFGSNQPQHF
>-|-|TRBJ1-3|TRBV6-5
TGTGCCAGCAGTCCGATGGGCCTCCGGAACACCATATATTTT
CASSPMGLRNTIYF
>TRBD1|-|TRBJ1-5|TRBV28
TGTGCCAGCAGTTGGGGACAGGGGGCGGGTCAGCCCCAGCATTTT
CASSWGQGAGQPQHF
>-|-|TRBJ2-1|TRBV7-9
TGTGCCAGCAGCACACAGTTTGATGAGCAGTTCTTC
CASSTQFDEQFF
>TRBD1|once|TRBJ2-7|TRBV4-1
TGCGCCAGCAGCCGAGAGACAGGGTTTGGTGCCTACGAGCAGTACTTC
CASSRETGFGAYEQYF
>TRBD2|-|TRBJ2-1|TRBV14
TGTGCCAGCAGCCTCACCCTAGGGCTAGCGGGGGGGAGTGATGAGCAGTTCTTC
CASSLTLGLAGGSDEQFF
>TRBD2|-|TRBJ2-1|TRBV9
TGTGCCAGCAGCGTTCTGGGGGCTAGCGGGTACAATGAGCAGTTCTTC
CASSVLGASGYNEQFF
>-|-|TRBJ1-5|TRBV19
TGTGCCAGTAGTATGGGAGGGTATTTACAGCCCCAGCATTTT
CASSMGGYLQPQHF
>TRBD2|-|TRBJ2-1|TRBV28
TGTGCCAGCAGTTTATCGGGGGGGGAGCAGTTCTTC
CASSLSGGEQFF
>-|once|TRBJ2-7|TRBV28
TGTGCCAGCAGTTTGGTCCGCTCCTACGAGCAGTACTTC
CASSLVRSYEQYF
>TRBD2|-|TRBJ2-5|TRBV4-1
TGCGCCAGCAGCCAAGATAGTGCACTAGCGGGGGGAAAGTACCAAGAGACCCAGTACTTC
CASSQDSALAGGKYQETQYF
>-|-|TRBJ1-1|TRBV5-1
TGCGCCAGCAGCTGGTACCAGGGGAACACTGAAGCTTTCTTT
CASSWYQGNTEAFF
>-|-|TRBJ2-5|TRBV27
TGTGCCAGCAGGCCTAGGGACGGTGAGACCCAGTACTTC
CASRPRDGETQYF
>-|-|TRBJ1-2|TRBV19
TGTGCCAGTAGGGTCCTTTCCGGGGATGGCTACACCTTC
CASRVLSGDGYTF
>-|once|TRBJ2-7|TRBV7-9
TGTGCCAGCAGCTTCTCTAAGGGACTCCCTGACTACGAGCAGTACTTC
CASSFSKGLPDYEQYF
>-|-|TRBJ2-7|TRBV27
TGTGCCAGCAGTGCGGGACTTAGCTACGAGCAGTACTTC
CASSAGLSYEQYF
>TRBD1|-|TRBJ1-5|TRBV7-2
TGTGCCAGCAGCCCACCCGGGACAGGCGATAATCAGCCCCAGCATTTT
CASSPPGTGDNQPQHF
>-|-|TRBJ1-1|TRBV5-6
TGTGCCAGCAGCTTGGGCGCCGGAAACACTGAAGCTTTCTTT
CASSLGAGNTEAFF